This T cell receptor (beta chain) was recovered during a study of T-cell reconstitution after alpha-beta-depleted transplantation in children. Trimming cost V 5 bases and J 7 bases, with 8 bases left between them. This CDR3 spans 12 amino acids. This clonotype has at least ten counts. Unique molecular identifiers were used to barcode this TCRbeta library. TCRdb reanalysed the PCR reads using MiXCR and keeps one entry per CDR3 protein. The sample carries some 530,000 distinct CDR3 sequences, approximately 12% recorded once. This TCR was sampled from a human donor who donated a stem cell graft to a child with combined immunodeficiency. The chain recombines TRBV12-3 or TRBV12-4 with TRBJ2-2, with TRBD2 as a possible D gene (6 bases). The source material was PBMCs from the stem cell graft donor, sampled from the stem cell graft. This CDR3 reads CASSPGSGELFF. The CDR3 coding sequence is TGTGCCAGCAGTCCCGGGAGCGGGGAGCTGTTTTTT.